This T cell receptor beta chain was sequenced during a study of CD8 T cells in ankylosing spondylitis. Study findings and constraints: Some of the motif variants had earlier been found in reactive arthritis patients' fluid and blood. Among TCR beta sequences, a motif of roughly 8 highly homologous variants appeared characteristic of ankylosing spondylitis blood. Matched synovial fluid from ankylosing spondylitis patients was reported to be enriched for disease-linked clones. Disease-linked clones, CD8+, were relatively rare in peripheral blood.

Preparation of TCR beta libraries was done by quantitative 5'-RACE with molecular barcodes. Using its own MiXCR run on the 5' RACE reads, TCRdb lists one record per CDR3 protein. In the table there are about 700,000 distinct CDR3 sequences, around 19% of which are singletons. With respect to this clonotype: The target antigen is unknown.

There are 14 residues in the CDR3. The germline CDR1 and CDR2 sequences are LGHDT and YNNKEL (reference sequence). Germline trimming cut 1 base from V and 4 bases from J; bases unmatched to any gene: 3. The genes are TRBV3-1 and TRBJ1-2; 7 bases are a match to TRBD1. The clonotype originates from a male donor with ankylosing spondylitis. The sequencing input was blood, either unsorted or a sorted T cell fraction (not recorded which). This chain's CDR3 is CASSQGSGGYGYTF. In DNA, the CDR3 is TGTGCCAGCAGCCAAGGATCAGGGGGCTATGGCTACACCTTC.